Reported below is one T cell receptor (beta chain). These data come from a study of blood T cell repertoires in COVID-19. Trimming cost V 1 base and J 3 bases, with 13 bases left between them. CDR1 is KGHSH and CDR2 is LQKENI in the germline V gene. The CDR3 has 16 residues. Individuals drawn from some 25 US areas were about 18 to 90 years old. Membership in each cohort depended on participant-reported clinical history. Shortly before study entry, within 2 weeks, exposed participants had met a COVID-19 case. Original data processing: Amplified reference gene primers provided the basis for estimating nucleated cell counts. TCRdb's table, derived via immunoSEQ multiplex PCR, lists solely in-frame clones and lacks some. D and trimming were read from the DNA, whereas the V and J calls and clone size are those reported in that table. The data hold about 250,000 clones, with roughly 80% observed a single time.

This receptor was identified in a middle-aged woman who had been exposed to COVID-19. The specimen sequenced was PBMCs or T cells enriched from blood (not recorded which). This chain joins TRBV18 and TRBJ1-5; weak D call: TRBD1 (6 bases). The CDR3 region has the DNA TGTGCCAGCTCACCACAAGGCCGGGACAACAATCAGCCCCAGCATTTT. Protein: CASSPQGRDNNQPQHF.